A selection of T cell receptor beta chains follows, all from one sample in a study of cytomegalovirus exposure and HLA in healthy donors. Clones were read by immunoSEQ multiplex PCR, and TCRdb kept only the in-frame ones, dropping some. This sample carries 70,000 to 80,000 clones, with 2.5% to 3% going to the ten biggest clones. The sequenced material came from PBMCs. All receptors come from a man in his forties or fifties in good health and CMV-seronegative. The CDR3 runs from the conserved cysteine through the conserved F or W. The D gene is left open where the match is weak.

d_call v_call cdr3_aa
TRBD1 TRBV2 CASSEMGDRRNEQFF
. TRBV5-6 CASSFYGKGDGELFF
TRBD1 TRBV9 CASSLSGGSYNEQFF
. TRBV12-1 CASSFDGGGLCEQYF
TRBD1 TRBV27 CASRPGTGVGLRSYEQYF
. TRBV7-9 CASSLARGSGWGPNTEAFF
TRBD1 TRBV7-3 CASSPQGADSSGANVLTF
. TRBV5-1 CASSLVRNTEAFF
. TRBV18 CASSPPYEHETQYF
TRBD1 TRBV13 CASSSRDRGLNEQFF
. TRBV5-1 CASGDPNTDTQYF
TRBD1 TRBV19 CASSGPGQGPTEAFF
. TRBV30 CAWRERGAVDAQHF
. TRBV6-5 CASSYSLTVENTIYF
. TRBV29-1 CSVDRGKLMNTEAFF
. TRBV13 CASSLETETFVNEQFF
. TRBV2 CASSDQGLSTDTQYF
TRBD1 TRBV18 CASSLTGATGNTIYF
. TRBV7-9 CASSPSGEEKLFF
TRBD2 TRBV2 CASSEQGTRSETQYF
. TRBV6-1 CASSEAGGIRETQYF
TRBD1 TRBV10-1 CASSRSGTGPNTEAFF
TRBD1 TRBV9 CASSRTGQGGEKLFF